This T cell receptor beta chain comes out of a study of T cells in Graves' hyperthyroidism and ophthalmopathy. Study summary: Peripheral blood specimens were obtained at initial diagnosis, prior to any treatment.

Disease duration under 2 months; hyperthyroidism patients were aged 18 to 65. Trimming took 1 base from V and 3 from J, leaving 9 bases between them. The length of the CDR3 is 15 residues. Germline values: CDR1 SEHNR, CDR2 FQNEAQ (reference sequence). TCR beta CDR3 regions were amplified from RNA. First-round RT-PCR targeting the TCR CDR3 was performed with the HTBI primer set. TCRdb re-called the multiplex PCR reads with MiXCR, one entry per CDR3 protein. This sample carries a few hundred thousand distinct CDR3 sequences, 15% to 17% of them seen once, and the ten largest clones take around 7.3%. The TCR was taken from a woman in her thirties with Graves' hyperthyroidism. The sample consisted of blood. The rearrangement uses TRBV7-9 and TRBJ2-2; D ambiguous. The CDR3 coding sequence is TGTGCCAGCAGCTTAGAATCTCCTTACACCGGGGAGCTGTTTTTT. Residues: CASSLESPYTGELFF.